The clone carrying this T cell receptor (beta chain) showed up just a few times. The antigen remains undetermined. Germline trimming cut 4 bases from V and 4 bases from J; bases unmatched to any gene: 7. This CDR3 has 17 amino acids. From germline, CDR1 is SGHRS and CDR2 YFSETQ. This sample is drawn from a study of cytotoxic CD8 clonotypes in ibrutinib-treated CLL. Libraries were prepared by immunoSEQ multiplex PCR; TCRdb keeps only in-frame clonotypes and omits some of them. The sample shows some 130,000 clones, less than 90% of them seen only once. Whole-study results and caveats: Baseline levels of clonality went above those of age-matched healthy donors and moved with circulating CD8+ T-cell counts.

Material: PBMCs, obtained after 24 months of ibrutinib treatment. The J gene is TRBJ2-6, the V gene TRBV5-1, with 11 bases aligning to TRBD1. The TCR comes from a human donor with chronic lymphocytic leukemia. The CDR3 spells CASSARDRGSGANVLTF. The CDR3 bases are TGCGCCAGCAGCGCACGGGACAGGGGGTCGGGGGCCAACGTCCTGACTTTC.